This T cell receptor beta chain was sequenced during a study of PD-L1 blockade in urothelial cancer. Study-level background: Patients started atezolizumab in the mid-2010s, 1,200 mg intravenously every 3 weeks. About nine tenths of the roughly 29 patients comprised males who had bladder-origin urothelial cancer.

The sample's time point: peripheral blood 6 weeks after treatment start. Regarding this clone: The junction and the germline gene differ at one end; a read error may be behind it.

CDR3 size: 16 residues. Germline assignment: CDR1 SSHAT and CDR2 FNYEAQ (reference sequence). The assay was immunoSEQ multiplex PCR, and TCRdb's table has in-frame clones only and misses some. Here the sample spans 72,000 or so clones, about 90% being singletons. The TCR sequence derives from a man between 60 and 75 years old with urothelial cancer. The chain combines TRBV7-7 with TRBJ1-5; D unclear. The sequencing here drew on PBMCs, taken around atezolizumab (anti-PD-L1) treatment. The CDR3 region has the DNA TGTGCTAGCAGCTTCCCGGGTCCATGGTACAATCAGCCCCAGCATTTT. This translates into CASSFPGPWYNQPQHF. Filled out from reference TRBV7-7 and TRBJ1-5, the complete variable domain reads GAGVSQSPRYKVTKRGQDVTLRCDPISSHATLYWYQQALGQGPEFLTYFNYEAQPDKSGLPSDRFSAERPEGSISTLTIQRTEQRDSAMYRCASSFPGPWYNQPQHFGDGTRLSIL.